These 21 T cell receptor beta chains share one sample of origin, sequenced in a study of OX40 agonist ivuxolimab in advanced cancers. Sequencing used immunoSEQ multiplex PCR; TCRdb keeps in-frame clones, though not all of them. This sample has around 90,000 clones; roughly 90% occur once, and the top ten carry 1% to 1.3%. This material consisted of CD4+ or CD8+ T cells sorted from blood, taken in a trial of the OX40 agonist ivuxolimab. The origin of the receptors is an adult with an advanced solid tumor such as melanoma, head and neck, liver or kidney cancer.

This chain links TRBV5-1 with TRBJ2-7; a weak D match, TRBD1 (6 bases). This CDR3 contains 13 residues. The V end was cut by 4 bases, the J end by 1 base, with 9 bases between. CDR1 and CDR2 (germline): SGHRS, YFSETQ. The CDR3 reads CASSGGPSYEQYF. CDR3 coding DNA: TGCGCCAGCAGCGGGGGCCCATCCTACGAGCAGTACTTC. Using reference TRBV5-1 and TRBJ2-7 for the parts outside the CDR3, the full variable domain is KAGVTQTPRYLIKTRGQQVTLSCSPISGHRSVSWYQQTPGQGLQFLFEYFSETQRNKGNFPGRFSGRQFSNSRSEMNVSTLELGDSALYLCASSGGPSYEQYFGPGTRLTVT.

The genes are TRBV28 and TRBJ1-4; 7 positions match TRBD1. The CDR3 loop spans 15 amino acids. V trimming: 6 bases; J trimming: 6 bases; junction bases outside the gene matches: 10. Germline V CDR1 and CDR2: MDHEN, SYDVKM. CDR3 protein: CASSVGGTVYEKLFF. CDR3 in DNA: TGTGCCAGCAGCGTGGGGGGGACAGTTTATGAAAAACTGTTTTTT.

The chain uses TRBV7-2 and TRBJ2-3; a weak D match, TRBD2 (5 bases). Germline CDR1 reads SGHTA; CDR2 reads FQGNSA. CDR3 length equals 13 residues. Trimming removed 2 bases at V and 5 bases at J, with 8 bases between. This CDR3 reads CASSLNGVDTQYF. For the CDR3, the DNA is TGTGCCAGCAGCTTAAACGGGGTAGATACGCAGTATTTT.

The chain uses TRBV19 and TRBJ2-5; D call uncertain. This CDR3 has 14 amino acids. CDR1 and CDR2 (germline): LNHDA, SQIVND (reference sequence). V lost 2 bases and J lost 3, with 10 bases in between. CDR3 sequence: CASSIMGQKETQYF. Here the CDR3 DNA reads TGTGCCAGTAGTATAATGGGTCAGAAAGAGACCCAGTACTTC.

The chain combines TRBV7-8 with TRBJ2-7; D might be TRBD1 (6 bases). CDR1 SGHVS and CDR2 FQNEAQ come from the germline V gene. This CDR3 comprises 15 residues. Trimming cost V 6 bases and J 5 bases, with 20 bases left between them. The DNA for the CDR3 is TGTGCCAGCAGTCCCTACCGGGCAGGGGACCACGAGCAGTACTTC. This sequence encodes CASSPYRAGDHEQYF.

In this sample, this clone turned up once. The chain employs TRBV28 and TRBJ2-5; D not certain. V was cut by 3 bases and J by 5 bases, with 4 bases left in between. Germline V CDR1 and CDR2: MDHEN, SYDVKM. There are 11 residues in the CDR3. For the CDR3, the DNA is TGTGCCAGCAGTTTGCTGGAGACCCAGTACTTC. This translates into CASSLLETQYF.

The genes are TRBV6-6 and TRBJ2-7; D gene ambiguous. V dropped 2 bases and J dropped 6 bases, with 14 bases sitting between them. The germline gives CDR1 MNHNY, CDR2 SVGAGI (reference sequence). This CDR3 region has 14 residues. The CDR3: CASSYEAKTSEQYF. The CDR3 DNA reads TGTGCCAGCAGTTACGAGGCGAAGACCTCCGAGCAGTACTTC.

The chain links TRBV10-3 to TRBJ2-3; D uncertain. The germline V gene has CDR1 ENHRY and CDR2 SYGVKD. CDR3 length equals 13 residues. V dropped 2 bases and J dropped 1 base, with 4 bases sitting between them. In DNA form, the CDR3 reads TGTGCCATCAGTGAGCCCCGCACAGATACGCAGTATTTT. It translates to CAISEPRTDTQYF.

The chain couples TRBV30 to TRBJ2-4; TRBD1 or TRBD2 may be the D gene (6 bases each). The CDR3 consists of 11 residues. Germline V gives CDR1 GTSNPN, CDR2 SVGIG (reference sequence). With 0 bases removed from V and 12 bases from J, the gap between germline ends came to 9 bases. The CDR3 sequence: CAWSVGGPQYF. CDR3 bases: TGTGCCTGGAGTGTGGGGGGCCCTCAGTACTTC. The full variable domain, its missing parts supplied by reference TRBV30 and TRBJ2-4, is SQTIHQWPATLVQPVGSPLSLECTVEGTSNPNLYWYRQAAGRGLQLLFYSVGIGQISSEVPQNLSASRPQDRQFILSSKKLLLSDSGFYLCAWSVGGPQYFGAGTRLSVL.

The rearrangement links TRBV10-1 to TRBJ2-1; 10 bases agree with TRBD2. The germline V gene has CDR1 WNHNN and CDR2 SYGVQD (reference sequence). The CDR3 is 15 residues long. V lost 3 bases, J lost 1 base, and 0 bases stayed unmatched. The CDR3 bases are TGCGCCAGCAGTGAAGCGGGAGGGTCCTACAATGAGCAGTTCTTC. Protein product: CASSEAGGSYNEQFF.

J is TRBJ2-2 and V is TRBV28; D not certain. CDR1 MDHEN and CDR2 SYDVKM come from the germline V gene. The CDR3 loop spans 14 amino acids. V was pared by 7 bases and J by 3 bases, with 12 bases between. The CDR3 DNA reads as TGTGCCAGCACGCTAGGAAGGCACACCGGGGAGCTGTTTTTT. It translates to CASTLGRHTGELFF.

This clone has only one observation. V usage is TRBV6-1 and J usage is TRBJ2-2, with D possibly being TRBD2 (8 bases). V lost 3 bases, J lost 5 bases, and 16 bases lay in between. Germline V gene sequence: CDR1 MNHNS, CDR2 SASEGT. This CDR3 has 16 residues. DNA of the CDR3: TGTGCCAGCAGTGACGGGAGGGGGCTGAAAACCGGGGAGCTGTTTTTT. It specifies CASSDGRGLKTGELFF.

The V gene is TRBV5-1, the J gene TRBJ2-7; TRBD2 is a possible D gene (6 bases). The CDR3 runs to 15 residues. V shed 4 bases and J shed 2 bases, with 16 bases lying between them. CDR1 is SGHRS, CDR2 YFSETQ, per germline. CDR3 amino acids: CASSPGVGVAYEQYF. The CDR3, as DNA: TGCGCCAGCAGCCCGGGGGTCGGCGTAGCCTACGAGCAGTACTTC.

The CDR3 loop is CAWQSRGALYF. The CDR3 coding sequence is TGTGCCTGGCAATCCCGGGGGGCGTTATATTTT. The V call is TRBV30, the J call TRBJ1-3, with D possibly TRBD1 on 6 matching bases. Trimming stripped 5 bases from V and 14 bases from J, with 16 bases between. This CDR3 is 11 amino acids long. CDR1 and CDR2 from the germline V gene are GTSNPN and SVGIG (reference sequence).

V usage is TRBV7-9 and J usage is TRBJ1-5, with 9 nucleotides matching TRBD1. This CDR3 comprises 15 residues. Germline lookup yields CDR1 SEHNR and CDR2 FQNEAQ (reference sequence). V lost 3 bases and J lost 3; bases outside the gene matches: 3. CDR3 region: CASSFGTGYNQPQHF. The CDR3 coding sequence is TGTGCCAGCAGCTTCGGGACAGGGTACAATCAGCCCCAGCATTTT.

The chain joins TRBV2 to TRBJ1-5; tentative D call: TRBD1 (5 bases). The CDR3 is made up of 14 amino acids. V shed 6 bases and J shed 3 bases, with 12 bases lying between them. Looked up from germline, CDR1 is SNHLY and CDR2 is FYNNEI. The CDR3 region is CASSAGRFNQPQHF. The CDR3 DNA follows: TGTGCCAGCAGCGCGGGACGGTTCAATCAGCCCCAGCATTTT.

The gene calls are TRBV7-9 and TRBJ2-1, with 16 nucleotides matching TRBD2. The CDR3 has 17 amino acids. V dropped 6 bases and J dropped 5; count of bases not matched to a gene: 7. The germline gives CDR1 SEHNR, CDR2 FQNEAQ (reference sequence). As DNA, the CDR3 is TGTGCCAGCAGAGGCGGGACTAGCGGGAGGGGACACAATGAGCAGTTCTTC. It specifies CASRGGTSGRGHNEQFF.

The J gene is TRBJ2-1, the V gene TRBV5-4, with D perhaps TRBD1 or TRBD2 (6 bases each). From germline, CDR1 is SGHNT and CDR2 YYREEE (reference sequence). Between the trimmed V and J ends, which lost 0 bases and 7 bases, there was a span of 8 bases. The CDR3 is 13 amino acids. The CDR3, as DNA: TGTGCCAGCAGCTTGGTAGGGGGGAATGAGCAGTTCTTC. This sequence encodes CASSLVGGNEQFF.

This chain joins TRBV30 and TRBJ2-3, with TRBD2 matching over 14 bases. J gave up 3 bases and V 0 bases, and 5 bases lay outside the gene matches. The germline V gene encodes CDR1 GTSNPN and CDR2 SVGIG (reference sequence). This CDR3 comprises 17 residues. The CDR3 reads CAWSVLRTSGRTDTQYF. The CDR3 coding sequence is TGTGCCTGGAGTGTACTCCGGACTAGCGGGAGGACAGATACGCAGTATTTT.

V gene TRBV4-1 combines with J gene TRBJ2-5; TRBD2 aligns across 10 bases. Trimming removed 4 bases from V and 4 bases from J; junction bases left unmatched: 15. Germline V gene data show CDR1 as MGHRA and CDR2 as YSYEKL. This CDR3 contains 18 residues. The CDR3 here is CASSPQLRSGRLAETQYF. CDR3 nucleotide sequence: TGCGCCAGCAGCCCTCAATTACGTAGCGGGAGGCTTGCAGAGACCCAGTACTTC.

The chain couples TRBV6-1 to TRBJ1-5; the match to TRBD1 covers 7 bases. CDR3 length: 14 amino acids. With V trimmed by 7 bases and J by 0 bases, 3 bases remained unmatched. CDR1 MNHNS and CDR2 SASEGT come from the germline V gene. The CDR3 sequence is CASISGGSNQPQHF. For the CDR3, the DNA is TGTGCCAGCATCTCAGGGGGTAGCAATCAGCCCCAGCATTTT.